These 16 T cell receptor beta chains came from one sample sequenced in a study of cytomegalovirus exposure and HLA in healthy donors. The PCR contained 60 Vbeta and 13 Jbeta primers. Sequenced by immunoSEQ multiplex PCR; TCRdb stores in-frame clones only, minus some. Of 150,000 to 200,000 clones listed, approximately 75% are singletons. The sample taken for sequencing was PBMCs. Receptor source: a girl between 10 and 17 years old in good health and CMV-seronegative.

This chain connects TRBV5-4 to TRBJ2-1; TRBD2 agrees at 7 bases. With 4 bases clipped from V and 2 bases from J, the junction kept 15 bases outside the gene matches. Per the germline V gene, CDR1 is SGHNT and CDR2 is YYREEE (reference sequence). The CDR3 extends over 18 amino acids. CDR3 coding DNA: TGTGCCAGCAGCCTGGACCGACTAGCTGTCCTGCCCTACAATGAGCAGTTCTTC. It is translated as CASSLDRLAVLPYNEQFF.

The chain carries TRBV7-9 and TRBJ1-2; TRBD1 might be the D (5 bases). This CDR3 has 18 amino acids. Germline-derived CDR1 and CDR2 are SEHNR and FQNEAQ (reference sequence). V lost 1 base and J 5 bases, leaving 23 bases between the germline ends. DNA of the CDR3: TGTGCCAGCAGCTTAGGGTCGGTGGCCAGTCAGGAGGGGTATGGCTACACCTTC. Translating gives CASSLGSVASQEGYGYTF. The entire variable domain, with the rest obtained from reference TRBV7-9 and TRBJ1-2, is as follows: DTGVSQNPRHKITKRGQNVTFRCDPISEHNRLYWYRQTLGQGPEFLTYFQNEAQLEKSRLLSDRFSAERPKGSFSTLEIQRTEQGDSAMYLCASSLGSVASQEGYGYTFGSGTRLTVV.

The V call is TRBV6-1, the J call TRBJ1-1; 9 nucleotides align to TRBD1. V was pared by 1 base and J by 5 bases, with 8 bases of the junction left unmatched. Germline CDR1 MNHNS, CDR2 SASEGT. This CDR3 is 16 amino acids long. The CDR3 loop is CASSEEEADRGTEAFF. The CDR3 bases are TGTGCCAGCAGTGAAGAAGAAGCGGACAGGGGAACTGAAGCTTTCTTT.

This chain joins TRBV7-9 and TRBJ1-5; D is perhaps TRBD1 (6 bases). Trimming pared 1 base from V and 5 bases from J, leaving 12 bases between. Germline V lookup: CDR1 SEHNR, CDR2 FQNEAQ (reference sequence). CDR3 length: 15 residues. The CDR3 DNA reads TGTGCCAGCAGCTTAGATATTCAGGGGTATCAGCCCCAGCATTTT. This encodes CASSLDIQGYQPQHF.

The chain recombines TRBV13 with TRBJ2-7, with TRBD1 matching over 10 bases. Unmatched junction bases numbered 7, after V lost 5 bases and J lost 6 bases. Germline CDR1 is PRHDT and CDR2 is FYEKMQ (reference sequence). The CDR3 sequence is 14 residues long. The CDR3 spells CASSGTGVQSEQYF. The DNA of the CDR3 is TGTGCCAGCAGCGGGACAGGGGTTCAGTCCGAGCAGTACTTC.

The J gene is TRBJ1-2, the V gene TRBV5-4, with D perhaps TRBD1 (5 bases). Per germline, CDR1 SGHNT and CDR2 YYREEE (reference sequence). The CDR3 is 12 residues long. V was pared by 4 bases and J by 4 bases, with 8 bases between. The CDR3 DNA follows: TGTGCCAGCAGCCAAGACAGCTATGGCTACACCTTC. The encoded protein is CASSQDSYGYTF.

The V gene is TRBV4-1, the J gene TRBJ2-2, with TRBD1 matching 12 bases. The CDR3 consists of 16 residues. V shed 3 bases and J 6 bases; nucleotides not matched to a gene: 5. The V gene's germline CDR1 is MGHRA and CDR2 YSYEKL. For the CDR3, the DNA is TGCGCCAGCAGCCACCCCGGGACAGGGGGCTCCGGGGAGCTGTTTTTT. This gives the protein CASSHPGTGGSGELFF.

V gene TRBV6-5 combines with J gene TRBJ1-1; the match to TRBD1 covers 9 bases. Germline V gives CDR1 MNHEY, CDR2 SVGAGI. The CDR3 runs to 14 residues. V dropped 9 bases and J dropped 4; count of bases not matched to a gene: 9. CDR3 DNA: TGTGCCAGTCGGGCCGGGACAGGGATCACTGAAGCTTTCTTT. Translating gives CASRAGTGITEAFF.

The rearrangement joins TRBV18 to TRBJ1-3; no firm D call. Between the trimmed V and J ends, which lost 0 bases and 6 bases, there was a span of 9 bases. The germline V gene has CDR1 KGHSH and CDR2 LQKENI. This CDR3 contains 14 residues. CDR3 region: CASSPPGAQNTIYF. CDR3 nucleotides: TGTGCCAGCTCACCACCGGGAGCTCAAAACACCATATATTTT.

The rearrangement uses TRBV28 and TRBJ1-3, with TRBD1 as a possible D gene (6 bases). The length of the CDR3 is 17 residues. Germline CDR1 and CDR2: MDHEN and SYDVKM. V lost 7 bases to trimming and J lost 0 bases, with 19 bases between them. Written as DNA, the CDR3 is TGTGCCAGCATCGAACATTCGGGGACACCCTCTGGAAACACCATATATTTT. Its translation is CASIEHSGTPSGNTIYF.

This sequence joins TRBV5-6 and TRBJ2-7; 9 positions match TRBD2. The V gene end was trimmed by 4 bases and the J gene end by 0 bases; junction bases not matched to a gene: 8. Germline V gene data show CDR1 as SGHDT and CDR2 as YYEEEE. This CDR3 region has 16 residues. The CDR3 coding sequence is TGTGCCAGCAGCGCATATGGACTAGCGCGCTCCTACGAGCAGTACTTC. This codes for CASSAYGLARSYEQYF.

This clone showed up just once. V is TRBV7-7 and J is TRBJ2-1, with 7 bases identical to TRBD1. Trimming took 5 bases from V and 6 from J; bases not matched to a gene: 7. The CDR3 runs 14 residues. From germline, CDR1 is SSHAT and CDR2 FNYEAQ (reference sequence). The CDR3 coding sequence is TGTGCCAGCAGCCCGGGACAGCCCCCCAATGAGCAGTTCTTC. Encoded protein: CASSPGQPPNEQFF.

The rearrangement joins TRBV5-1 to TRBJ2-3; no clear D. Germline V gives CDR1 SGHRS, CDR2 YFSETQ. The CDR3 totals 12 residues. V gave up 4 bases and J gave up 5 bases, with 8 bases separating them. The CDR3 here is CASSLERDTQYF. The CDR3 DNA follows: TGCGCCAGCAGCCTGGAGAGAGATACGCAGTATTTT.

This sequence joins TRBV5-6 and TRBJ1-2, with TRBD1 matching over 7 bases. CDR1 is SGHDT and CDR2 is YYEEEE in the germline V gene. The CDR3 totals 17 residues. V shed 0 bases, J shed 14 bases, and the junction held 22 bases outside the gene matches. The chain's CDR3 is CASSLVHADDRVSYRTF. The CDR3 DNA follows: TGTGCCAGCAGCTTGGTTCATGCGGACGACAGGGTTTCCTATCGTACCTTC.

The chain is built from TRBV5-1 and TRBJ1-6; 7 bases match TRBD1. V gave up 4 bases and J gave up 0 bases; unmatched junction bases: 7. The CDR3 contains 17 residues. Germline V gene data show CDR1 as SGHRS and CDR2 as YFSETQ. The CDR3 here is CASSRRQGSSYNSPLHF. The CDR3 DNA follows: TGCGCCAGCAGCCGGCGACAGGGCTCCTCCTATAATTCACCCCTCCACTTT. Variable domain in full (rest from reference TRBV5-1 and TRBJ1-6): KAGVTQTPRYLIKTRGQQVTLSCSPISGHRSVSWYQQTPGQGLQFLFEYFSETQRNKGNFPGRFSGRQFSNSRSEMNVSTLELGDSALYLCASSRRQGSSYNSPLHFGNGTRLTVT.

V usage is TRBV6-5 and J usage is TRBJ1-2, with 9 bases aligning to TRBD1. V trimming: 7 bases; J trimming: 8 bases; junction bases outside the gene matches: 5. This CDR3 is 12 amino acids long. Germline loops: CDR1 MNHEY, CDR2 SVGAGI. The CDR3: CASIDRGRGYTF. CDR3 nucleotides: TGTGCCAGCATTGACAGGGGGAGGGGCTACACCTTC.